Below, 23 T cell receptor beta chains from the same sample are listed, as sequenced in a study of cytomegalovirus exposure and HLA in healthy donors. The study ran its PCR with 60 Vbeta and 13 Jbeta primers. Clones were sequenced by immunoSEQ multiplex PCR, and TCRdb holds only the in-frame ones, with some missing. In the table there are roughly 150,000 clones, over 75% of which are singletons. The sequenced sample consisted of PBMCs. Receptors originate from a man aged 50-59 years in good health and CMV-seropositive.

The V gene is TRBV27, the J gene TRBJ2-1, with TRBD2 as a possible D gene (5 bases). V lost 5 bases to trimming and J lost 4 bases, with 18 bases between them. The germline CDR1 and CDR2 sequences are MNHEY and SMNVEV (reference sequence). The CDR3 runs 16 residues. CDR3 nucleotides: TGTGCCAGCAGTAACCCTCGAGAGGGCAGGTACAATGAGCAGTTCTTC. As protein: CASSNPREGRYNEQFF.

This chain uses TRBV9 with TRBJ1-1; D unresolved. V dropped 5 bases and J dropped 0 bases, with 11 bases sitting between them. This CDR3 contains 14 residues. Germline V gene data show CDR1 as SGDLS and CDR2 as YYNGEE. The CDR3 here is CASSEHTVNTEAFF. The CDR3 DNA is TGTGCCAGCAGTGAACACACAGTGAACACTGAAGCTTTCTTT.

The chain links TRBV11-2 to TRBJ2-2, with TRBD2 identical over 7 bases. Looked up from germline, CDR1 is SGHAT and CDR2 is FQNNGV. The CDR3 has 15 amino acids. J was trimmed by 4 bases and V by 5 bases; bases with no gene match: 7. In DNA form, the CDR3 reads TGTGCCAGCAGCGGGGGGGGGTCTAGCACCGGGGAGCTGTTTTTT. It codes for CASSGGGSSTGELFF.

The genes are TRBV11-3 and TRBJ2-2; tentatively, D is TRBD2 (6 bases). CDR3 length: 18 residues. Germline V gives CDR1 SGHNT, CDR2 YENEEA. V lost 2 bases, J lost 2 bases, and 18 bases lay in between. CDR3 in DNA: TGTGCCAGCAGCTTACCCCTGGAGCGGGCACCCAACACCGGGGAGCTGTTTTTT. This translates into CASSLPLERAPNTGELFF.

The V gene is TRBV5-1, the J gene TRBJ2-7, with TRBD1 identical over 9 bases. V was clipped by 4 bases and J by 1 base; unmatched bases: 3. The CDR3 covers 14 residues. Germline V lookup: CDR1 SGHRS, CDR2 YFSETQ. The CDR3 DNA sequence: TGCGCCAGCAGCCGGGGACAGGGATCCTACGAGCAGTACTTC. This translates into CASSRGQGSYEQYF. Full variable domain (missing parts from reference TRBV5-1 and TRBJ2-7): KAGVTQTPRYLIKTRGQQVTLSCSPISGHRSVSWYQQTPGQGLQFLFEYFSETQRNKGNFPGRFSGRQFSNSRSEMNVSTLELGDSALYLCASSRGQGSYEQYFGPGTRLTVT.

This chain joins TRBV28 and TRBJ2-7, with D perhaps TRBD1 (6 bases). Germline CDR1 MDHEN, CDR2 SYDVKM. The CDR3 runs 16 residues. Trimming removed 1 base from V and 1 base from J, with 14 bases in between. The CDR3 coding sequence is TGTGCCAGCAGTTTATTCCCAGGGGCAGGGTCCTACGAGCAGTACTTC. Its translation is CASSLFPGAGSYEQYF. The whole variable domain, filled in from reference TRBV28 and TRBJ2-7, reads DVKVTQSSRYLVKRTGEKVFLECVQDMDHENMFWYRQDPGLGLRLIYFSYDVKMKEKGDIPEGYSVSREKKERFSLILESASTNQTSMYLCASSLFPGAGSYEQYFGPGTRLTVT.

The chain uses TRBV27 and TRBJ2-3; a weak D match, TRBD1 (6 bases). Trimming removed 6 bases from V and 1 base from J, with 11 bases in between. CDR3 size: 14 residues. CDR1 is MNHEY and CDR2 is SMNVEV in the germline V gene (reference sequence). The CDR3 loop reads CASRWTVGTDTQYF. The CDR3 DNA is TGTGCCAGCAGGTGGACAGTCGGCACAGATACGCAGTATTTT.

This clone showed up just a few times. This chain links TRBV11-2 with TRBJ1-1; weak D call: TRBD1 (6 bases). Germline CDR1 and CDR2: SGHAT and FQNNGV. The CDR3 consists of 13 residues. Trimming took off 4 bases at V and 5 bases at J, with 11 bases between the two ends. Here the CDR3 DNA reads TGTGCCAGCAGCTCAAGGGGGGGAACTGAAGCTTTCTTT. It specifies CASSSRGGTEAFF.

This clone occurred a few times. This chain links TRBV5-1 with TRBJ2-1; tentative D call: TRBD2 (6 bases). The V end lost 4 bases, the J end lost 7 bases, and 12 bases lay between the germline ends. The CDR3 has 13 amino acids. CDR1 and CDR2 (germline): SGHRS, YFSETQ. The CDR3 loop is CASSTGTPNEQFF. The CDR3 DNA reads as TGCGCCAGCAGCACCGGGACTCCGAATGAGCAGTTCTTC.

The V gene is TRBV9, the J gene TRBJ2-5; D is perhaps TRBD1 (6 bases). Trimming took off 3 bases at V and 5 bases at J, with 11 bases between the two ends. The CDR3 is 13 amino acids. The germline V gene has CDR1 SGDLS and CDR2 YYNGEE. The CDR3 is CASSATGLETQYF. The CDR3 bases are TGTGCCAGCAGCGCGACAGGTTTGGAGACCCAGTACTTC.

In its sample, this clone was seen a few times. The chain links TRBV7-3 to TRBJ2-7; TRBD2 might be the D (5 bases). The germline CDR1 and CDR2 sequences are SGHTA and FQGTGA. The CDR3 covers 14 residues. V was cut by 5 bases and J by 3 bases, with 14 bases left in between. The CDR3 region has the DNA TGTGCCAGCAGCCAAGGAGGAGTAGACTACGAGCAGTACTTC. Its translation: CASSQGGVDYEQYF.

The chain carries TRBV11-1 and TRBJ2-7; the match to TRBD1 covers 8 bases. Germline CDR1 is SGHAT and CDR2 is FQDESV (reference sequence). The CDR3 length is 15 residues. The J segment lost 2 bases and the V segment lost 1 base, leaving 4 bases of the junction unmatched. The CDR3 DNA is TGTGCCAGCAGCTTAGGAGGCAGGGGGCCCTACGAGCAGTACTTC. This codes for CASSLGGRGPYEQYF. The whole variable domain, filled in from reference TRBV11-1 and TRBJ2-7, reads EAEVAQSPRYKITEKSQAVAFWCDPISGHATLYWYRQILGQGPELLVQFQDESVVDDSQLPKDRFSAERLKGVDSTLKIQPAELGDSAMYLCASSLGGRGPYEQYFGPGTRLTVT.

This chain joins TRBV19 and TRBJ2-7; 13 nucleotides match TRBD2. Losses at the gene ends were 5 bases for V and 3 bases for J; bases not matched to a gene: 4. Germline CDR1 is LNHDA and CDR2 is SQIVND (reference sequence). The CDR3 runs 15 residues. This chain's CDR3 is CASSFGLAGVYEQYF. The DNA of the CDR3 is TGTGCCAGTAGTTTTGGACTAGCGGGAGTCTACGAGCAGTACTTC.

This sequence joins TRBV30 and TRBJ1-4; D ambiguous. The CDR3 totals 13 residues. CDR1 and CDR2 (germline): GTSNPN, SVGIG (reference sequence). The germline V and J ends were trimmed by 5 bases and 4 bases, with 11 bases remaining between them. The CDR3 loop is CAWAYSLNEKLFF. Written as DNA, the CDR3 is TGTGCCTGGGCGTATAGTCTTAATGAAAAACTGTTTTTT.

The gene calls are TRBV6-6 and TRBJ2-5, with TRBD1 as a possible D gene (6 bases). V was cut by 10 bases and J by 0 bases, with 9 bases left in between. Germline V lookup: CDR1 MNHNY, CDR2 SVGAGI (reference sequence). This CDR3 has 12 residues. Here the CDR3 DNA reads TGTGCCACCCAGGGGTACCAAGAGACCCAGTACTTC. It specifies CATQGYQETQYF.

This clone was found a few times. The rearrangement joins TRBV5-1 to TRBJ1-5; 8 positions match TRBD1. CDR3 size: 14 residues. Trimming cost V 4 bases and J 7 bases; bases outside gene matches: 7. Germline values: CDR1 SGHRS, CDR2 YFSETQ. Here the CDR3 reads CASSTQGGEQPQHF. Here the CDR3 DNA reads TGCGCCAGCAGCACACAGGGGGGTGAGCAGCCCCAGCATTTT.

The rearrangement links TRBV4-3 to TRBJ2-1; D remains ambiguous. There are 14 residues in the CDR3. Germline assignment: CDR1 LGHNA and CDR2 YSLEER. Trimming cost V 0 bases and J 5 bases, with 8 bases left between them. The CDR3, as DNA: TGCGCCAGCAGCCAAGATTCAGTCGACAATGAGCAGTTCTTC. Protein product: CASSQDSVDNEQFF.

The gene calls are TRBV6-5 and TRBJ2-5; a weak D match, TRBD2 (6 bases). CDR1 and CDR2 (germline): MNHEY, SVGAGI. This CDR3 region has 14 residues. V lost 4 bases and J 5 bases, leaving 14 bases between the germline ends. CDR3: CASSFSRGMETQYF. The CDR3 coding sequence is TGTGCCAGCAGTTTCTCACGGGGGATGGAGACCCAGTACTTC.

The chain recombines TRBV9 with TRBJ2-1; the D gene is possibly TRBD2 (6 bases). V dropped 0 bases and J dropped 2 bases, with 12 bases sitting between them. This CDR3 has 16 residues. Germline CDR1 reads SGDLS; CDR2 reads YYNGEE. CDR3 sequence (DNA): TGTGCCAGCAGCGTAGAGGCTAGCGACCCCTACAATGAGCAGTTCTTC. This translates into CASSVEASDPYNEQFF.

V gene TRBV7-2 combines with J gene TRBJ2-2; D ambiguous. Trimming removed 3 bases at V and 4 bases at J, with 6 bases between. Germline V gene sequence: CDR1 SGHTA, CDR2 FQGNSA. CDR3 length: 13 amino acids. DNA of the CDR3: TGTGCCAGCAGCTTGGTACTCACCGGGGAGCTGTTTTTT. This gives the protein CASSLVLTGELFF.

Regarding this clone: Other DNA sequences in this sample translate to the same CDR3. The CDR3 nucleotides read TGCGCCAGCAGCCTCGGACAGGGAGCAGATACGCAGTATTTT. Translating it yields CASSLGQGADTQYF. The chain links TRBV5-1 to TRBJ2-3; 8 positions match TRBD1. The CDR3 is 14 amino acids. With 4 bases clipped from V and 4 bases from J, the junction kept 5 bases outside the gene matches. Germline V gene data show CDR1 as SGHRS and CDR2 as YFSETQ.

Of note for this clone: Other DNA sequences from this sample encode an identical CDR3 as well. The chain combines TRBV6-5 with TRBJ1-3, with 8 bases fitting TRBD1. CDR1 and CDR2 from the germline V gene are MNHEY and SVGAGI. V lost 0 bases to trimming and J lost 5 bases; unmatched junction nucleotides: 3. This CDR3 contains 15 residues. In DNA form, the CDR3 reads TGTGCCAGCAGTTACTCGGACAGGGCGAGAAACACCATATATTTT. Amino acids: CASSYSDRARNTIYF.

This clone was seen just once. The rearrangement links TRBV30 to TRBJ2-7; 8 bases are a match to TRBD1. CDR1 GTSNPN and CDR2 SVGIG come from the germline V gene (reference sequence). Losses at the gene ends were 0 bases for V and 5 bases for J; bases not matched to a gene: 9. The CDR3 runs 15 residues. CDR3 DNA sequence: TGTGCCTGGAGTGTACCCAAGGACAGGGAACACGAGCAGTACTTC. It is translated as CAWSVPKDREHEQYF.